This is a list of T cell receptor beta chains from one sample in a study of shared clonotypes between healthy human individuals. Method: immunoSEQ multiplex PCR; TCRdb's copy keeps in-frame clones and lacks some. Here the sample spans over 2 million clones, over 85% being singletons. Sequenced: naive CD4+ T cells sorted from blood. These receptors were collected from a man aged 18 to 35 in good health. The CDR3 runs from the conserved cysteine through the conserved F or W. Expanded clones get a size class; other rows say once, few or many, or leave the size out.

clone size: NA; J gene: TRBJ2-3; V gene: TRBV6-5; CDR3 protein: CATSFGSPDTQYF
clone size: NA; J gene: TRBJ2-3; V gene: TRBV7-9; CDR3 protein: CASSGAPDTQYF
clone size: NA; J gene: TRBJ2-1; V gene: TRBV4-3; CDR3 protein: CASSQEGLGEQFF
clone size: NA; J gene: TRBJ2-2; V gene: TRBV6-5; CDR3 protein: CASSSPQTGVGGELFF
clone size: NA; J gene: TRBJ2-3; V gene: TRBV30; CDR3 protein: CALNRVATQYF
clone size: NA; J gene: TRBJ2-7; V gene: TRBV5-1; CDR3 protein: CASSLDGTPLSYEQYF
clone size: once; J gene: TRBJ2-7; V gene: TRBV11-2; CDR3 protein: CASSSPGQGSEQYF
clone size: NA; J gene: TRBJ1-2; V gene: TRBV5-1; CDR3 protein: CASSLEAGTYGYTF
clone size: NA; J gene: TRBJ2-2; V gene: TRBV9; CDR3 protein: CASSPLPSGGTGELFF
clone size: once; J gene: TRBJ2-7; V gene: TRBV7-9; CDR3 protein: CASSLVAGETYEQYF
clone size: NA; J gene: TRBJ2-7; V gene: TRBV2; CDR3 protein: CASSGWDQSYEQYF
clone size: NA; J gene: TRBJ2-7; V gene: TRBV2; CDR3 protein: CASNRRTGGGYEQYF
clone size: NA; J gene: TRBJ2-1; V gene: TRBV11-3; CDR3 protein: CASSLLAGKFGSSYNEQFF
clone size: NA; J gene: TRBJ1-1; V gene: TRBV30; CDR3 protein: CAWSVPLAEAFF
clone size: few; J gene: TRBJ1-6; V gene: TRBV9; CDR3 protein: CASSYRQENSPLHF
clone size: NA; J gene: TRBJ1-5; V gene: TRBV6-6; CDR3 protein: CASRLQGTISNQPQHF
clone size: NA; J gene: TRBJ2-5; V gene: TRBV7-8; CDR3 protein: CASSLAGTLGKAQYF
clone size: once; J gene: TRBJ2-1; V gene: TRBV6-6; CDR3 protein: CASSYSASSNEQFF
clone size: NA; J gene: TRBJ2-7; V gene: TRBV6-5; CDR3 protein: CASSSGQGGYEQYF
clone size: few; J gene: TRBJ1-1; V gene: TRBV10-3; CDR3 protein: CAISEVDTEAFF
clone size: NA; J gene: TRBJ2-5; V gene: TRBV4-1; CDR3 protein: CASSQVGLPSETQYF
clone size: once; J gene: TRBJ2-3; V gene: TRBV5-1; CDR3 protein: CASSARWGPEGDTQYF
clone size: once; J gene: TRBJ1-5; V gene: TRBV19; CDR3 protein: CASSLNGARGNQPQHF
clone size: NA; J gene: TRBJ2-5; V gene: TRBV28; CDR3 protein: CASRAPKEETQYF
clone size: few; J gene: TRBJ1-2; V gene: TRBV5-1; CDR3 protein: CASSTQGHGYTF
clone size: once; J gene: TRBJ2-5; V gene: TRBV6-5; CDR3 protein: CASSRSGATLETQYF
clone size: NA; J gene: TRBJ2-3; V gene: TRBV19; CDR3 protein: CASSIGGTSGSTDTQYF
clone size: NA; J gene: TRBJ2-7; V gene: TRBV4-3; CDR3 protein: CASSQTPWVYEQYF
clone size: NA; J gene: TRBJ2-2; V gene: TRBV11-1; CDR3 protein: CASSLGLNTGELFF
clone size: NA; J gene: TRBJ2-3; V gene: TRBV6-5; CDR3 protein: CASSYTVPSTDTQYF
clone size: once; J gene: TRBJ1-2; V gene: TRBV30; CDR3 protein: CAWVRTHNYGYTF
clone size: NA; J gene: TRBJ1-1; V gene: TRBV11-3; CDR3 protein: CASSPGGGLGTEAFF
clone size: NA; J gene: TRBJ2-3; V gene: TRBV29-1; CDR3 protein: CSVGGRLTDTQYF
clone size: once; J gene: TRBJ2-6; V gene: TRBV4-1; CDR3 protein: CASSQDRPSGANVLTF
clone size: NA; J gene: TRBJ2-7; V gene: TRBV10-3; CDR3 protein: CAIREGLAAYEQYF
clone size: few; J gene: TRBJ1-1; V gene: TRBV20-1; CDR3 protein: CSARRNTEAFF
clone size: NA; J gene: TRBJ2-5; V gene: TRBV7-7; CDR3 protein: CASSPIGRLEETQYF
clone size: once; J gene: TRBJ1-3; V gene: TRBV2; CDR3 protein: CASSDRGVSGNTIYF
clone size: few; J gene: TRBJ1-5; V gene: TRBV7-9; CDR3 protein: CASSAQGSNQPQHF
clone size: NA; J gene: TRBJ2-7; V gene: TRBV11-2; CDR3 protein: CASSEGTAASYEQYF
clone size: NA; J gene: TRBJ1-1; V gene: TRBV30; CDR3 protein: CAWSVGTAARKTEAFF
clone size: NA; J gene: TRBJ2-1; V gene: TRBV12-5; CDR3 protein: CASGSSTSGGRDEQFF
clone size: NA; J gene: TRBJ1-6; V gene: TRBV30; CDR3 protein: CAWSSDSVYSPLHF